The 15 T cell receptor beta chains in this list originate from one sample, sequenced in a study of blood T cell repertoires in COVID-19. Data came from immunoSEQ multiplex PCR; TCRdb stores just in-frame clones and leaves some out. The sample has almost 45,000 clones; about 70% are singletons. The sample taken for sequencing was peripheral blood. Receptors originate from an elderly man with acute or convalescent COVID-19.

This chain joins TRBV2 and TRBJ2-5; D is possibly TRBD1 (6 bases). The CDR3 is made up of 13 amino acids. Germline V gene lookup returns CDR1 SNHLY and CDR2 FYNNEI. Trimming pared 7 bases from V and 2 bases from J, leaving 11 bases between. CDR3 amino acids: CASMGQNQETQYF. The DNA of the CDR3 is TGTGCCAGCATGGGACAAAATCAAGAGACCCAGTACTTC.

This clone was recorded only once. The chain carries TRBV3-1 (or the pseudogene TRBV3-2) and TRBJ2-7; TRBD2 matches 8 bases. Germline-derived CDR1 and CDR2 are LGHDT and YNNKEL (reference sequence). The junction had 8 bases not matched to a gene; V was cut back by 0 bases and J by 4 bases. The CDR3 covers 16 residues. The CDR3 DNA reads TGTGCCAGCAGCCAAGACGGCGGGAGGATAGGGTACGAGCAGTACTTC. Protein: CASSQDGGRIGYEQYF.

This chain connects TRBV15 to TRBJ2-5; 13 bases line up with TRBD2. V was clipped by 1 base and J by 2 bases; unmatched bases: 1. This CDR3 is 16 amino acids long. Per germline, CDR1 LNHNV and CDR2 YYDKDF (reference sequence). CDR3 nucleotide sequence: TGTGCCACCAGCAGAGGGACTAGCGGGAGACAAGAGACCCAGTACTTC. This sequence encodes CATSRGTSGRQETQYF.

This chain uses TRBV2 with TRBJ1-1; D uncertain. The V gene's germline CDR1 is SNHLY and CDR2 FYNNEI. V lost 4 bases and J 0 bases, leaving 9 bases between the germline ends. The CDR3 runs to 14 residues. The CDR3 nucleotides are TGTGCCAGCAGTGGGAGGCAGATGAACACTGAAGCTTTCTTT. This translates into CASSGRQMNTEAFF.

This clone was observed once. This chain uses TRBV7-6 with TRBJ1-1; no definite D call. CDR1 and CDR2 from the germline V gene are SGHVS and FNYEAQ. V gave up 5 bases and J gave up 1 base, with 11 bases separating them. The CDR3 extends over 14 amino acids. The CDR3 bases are TGTGCCAGCAGCCCACGGGAGGGGAACACTGAAGCTTTCTTT. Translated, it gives CASSPREGNTEAFF.

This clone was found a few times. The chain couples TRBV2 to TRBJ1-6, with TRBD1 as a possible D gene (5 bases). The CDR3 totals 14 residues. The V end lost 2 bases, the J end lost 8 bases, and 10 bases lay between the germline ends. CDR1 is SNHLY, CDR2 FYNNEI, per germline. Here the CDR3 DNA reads TGTGCCAGCAGTGAATCAGGGAAGGATTCACCCCTCCACTTT. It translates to CASSESGKDSPLHF.

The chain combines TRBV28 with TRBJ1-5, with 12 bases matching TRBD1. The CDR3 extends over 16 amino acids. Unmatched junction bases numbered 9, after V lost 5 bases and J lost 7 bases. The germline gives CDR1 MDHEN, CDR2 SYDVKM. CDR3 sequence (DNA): TGTGCCAGCAGTGCCGGGACAGGGGGCCTCTGGCAGCCCCAGCATTTT. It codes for CASSAGTGGLWQPQHF.

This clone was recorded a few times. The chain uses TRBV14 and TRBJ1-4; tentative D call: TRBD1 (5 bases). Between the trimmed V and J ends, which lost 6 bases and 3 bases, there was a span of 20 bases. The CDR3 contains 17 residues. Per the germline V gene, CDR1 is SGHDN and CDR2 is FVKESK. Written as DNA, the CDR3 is TGTGCCAGCAGGCGGCAGGGCCAAAGGGTTTCTAATGAAAAACTGTTTTTT. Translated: CASRRQGQRVSNEKLFF. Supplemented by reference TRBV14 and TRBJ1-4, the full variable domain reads EAGVTQFPSHSVIEKGQTVTLRCDPISGHDNLYWYRRVMGKEIKFLLHFVKESKQDESGMPNNRFLAERTGGTYSTLKVQPAELEDSGVYFCASRRQGQRVSNEKLFFGSGTQLSVL.

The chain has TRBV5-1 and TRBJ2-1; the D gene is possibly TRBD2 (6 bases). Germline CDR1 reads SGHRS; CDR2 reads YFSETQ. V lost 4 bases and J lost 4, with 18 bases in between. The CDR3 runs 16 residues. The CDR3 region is CASSLAALALYNEQFF. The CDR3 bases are TGCGCCAGCAGCCTGGCGGCGCTAGCGCTGTACAATGAGCAGTTCTTC.

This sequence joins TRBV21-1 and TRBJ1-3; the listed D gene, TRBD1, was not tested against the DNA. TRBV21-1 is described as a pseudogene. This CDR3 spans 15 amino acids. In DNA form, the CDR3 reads TGTGCCAGCAGCGAACAGGGGGCAGAGGGAAACACCATATATTTT. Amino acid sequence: CASSEQGAEGNTIYF.

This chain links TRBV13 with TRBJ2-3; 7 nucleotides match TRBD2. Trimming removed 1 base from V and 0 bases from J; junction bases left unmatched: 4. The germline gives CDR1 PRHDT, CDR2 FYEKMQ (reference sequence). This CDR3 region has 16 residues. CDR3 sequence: CASSLDREDSTDTQYF. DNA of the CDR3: TGTGCCAGCAGCTTAGACCGGGAGGACAGCACAGATACGCAGTATTTT.

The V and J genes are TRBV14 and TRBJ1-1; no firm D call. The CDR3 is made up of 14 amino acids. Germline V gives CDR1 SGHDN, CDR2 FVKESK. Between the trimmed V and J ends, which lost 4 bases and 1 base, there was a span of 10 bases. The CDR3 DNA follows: TGTGCCAGCAGCCGAGGAGGAGGGAACACTGAAGCTTTCTTT. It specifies CASSRGGGNTEAFF.

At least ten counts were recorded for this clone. The CDR3 protein is CASSVDNLAGRSHEQFF. In nucleotides, the CDR3 is TGTGCCAGCAGCGTAGATAACCTAGCGGGACGTTCCCATGAGCAGTTCTTC. This chain joins TRBV9 and TRBJ2-1, with 9 bases fitting TRBD2. There are 17 residues in the CDR3. With 0 bases clipped from V and 8 bases from J, the junction kept 12 bases outside the gene matches. Germline-derived CDR1 and CDR2 are SGDLS and YYNGEE.

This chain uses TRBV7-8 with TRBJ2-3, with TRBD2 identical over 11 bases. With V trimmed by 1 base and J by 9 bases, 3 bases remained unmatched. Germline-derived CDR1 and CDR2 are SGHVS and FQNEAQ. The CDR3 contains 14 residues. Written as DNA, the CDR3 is TGTGCCAGCAGCTTAGTCCCTAGCGGGAGGACGCAGTATTTT. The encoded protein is CASSLVPSGRTQYF.

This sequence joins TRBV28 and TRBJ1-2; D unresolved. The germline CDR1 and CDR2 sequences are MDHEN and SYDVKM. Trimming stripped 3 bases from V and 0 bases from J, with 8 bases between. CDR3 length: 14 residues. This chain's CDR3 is CASSLPGTNYGYTF. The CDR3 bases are TGTGCCAGCAGTTTGCCGGGGACTAACTATGGCTACACCTTC.